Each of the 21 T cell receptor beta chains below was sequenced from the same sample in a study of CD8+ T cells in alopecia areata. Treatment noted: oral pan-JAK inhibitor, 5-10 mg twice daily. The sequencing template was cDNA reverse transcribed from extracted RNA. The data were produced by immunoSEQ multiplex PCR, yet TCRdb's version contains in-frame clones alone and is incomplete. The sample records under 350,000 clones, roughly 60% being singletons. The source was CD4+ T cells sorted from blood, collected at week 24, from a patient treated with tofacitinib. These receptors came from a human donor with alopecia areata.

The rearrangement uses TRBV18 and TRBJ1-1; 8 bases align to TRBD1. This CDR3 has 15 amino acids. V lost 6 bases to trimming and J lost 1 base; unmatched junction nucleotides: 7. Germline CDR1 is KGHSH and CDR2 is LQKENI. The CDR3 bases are TGTGCCAGCTCGCCGGGACAGGCGACGAACACTGAAGCTTTCTTT. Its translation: CASSPGQATNTEAFF. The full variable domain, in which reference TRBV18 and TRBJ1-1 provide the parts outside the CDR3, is NAGVMQNPRHLVRRRGQEARLRCSPMKGHSHVYWYRQLPEEGLKFMVYLQKENIIDESGMPKERFSAEFPKEGPSILRIQQVVRGDSAAYFCASSPGQATNTEAFFGQGTRLTVV.

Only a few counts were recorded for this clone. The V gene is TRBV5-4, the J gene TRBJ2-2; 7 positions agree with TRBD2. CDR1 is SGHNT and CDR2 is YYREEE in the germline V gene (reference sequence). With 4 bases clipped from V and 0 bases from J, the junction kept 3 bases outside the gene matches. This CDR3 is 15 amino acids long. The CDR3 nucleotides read TGTGCCAGCAGCGGACGGGGGGCGAACACCGGGGAGCTGTTTTTT. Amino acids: CASSGRGANTGELFF. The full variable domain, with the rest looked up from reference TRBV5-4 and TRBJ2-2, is ETGVTQSPTHLIKTRGQQVTLRCSSQSGHNTVSWYQQALGQGPQFIFQYYREEENGRGNFPPRFSGLQFPNYSSELNVNALELDDSALYLCASSGRGANTGELFFGEGSRLTVL.

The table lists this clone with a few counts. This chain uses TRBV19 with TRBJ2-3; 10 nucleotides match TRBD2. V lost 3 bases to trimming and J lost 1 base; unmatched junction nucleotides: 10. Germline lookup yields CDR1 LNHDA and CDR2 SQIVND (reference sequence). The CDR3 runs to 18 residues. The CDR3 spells CASSISPLSGGGTDTQYF. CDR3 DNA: TGTGCCAGTAGTATTTCCCCCTTGAGCGGGGGGGGCACAGATACGCAGTATTTT.

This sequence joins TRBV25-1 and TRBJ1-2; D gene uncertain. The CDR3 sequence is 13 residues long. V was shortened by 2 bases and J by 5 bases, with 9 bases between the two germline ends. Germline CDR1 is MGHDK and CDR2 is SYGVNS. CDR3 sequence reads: CASSEESGYGYTF. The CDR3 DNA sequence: TGTGCCAGCAGTGAAGAATCCGGTTATGGCTACACCTTC.

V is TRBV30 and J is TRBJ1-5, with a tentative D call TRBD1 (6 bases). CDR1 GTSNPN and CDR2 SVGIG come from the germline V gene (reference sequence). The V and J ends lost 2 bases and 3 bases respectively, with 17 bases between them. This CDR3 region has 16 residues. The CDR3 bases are TGTGCCTGGAGTTGGGGGGGGCAATACTACAATCAGCCCCAGCATTTT. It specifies CAWSWGGQYYNQPQHF. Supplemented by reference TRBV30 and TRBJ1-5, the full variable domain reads SQTIHQWPATLVQPVGSPLSLECTVEGTSNPNLYWYRQAAGRGLQLLFYSVGIGQISSEVPQNLSASRPQDRQFILSSKKLLLSDSGFYLCAWSWGGQYYNQPQHFGDGTRLSIL.

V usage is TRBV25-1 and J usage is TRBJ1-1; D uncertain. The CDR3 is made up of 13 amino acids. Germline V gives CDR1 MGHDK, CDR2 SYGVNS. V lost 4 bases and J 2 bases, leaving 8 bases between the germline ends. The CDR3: CASSGPGNTEAFF. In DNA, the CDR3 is TGTGCCAGCAGTGGGCCAGGCAACACTGAAGCTTTCTTT.

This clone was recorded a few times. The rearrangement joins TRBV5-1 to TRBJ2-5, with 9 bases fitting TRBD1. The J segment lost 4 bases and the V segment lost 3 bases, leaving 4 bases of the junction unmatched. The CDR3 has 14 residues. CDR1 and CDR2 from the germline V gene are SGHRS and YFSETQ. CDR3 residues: CASSWDREGETQYF. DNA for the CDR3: TGCGCCAGCAGCTGGGACAGGGAAGGAGAGACCCAGTACTTC.

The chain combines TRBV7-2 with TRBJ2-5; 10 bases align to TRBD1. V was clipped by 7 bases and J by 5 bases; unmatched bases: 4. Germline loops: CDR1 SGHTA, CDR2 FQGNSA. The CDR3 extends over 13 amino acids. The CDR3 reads CASTRDRGETQYF. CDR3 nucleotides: TGTGCCAGCACCCGGGACAGGGGTGAGACCCAGTACTTC.

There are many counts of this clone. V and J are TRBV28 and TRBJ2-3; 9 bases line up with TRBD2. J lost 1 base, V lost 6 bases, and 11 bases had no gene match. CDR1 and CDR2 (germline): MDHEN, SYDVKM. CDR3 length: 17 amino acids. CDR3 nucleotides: TGTGCCAGCAGCTCTATTATCTTAGCGGGGGGCACAGATACGCAGTATTTT. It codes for CASSSIILAGGTDTQYF.

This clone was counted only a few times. The CDR3 loop reads CASSLAGRESGNEQFF. The CDR3 DNA is TGCGCCAGCAGCTTGGCCGGGAGGGAATCGGGAAATGAGCAGTTCTTC. The genes are TRBV5-1 and TRBJ2-1, with TRBD2 matching 8 bases. This CDR3 is built from 16 residues. Germline V CDR1 and CDR2: SGHRS, YFSETQ. Trimming at V came to 0 bases and at J to 7 bases, leaving 9 bases not matched to a gene.

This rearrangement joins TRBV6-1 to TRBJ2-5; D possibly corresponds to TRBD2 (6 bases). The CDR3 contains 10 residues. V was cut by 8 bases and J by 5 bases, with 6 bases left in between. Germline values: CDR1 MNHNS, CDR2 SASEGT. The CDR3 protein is CASRGETQYF. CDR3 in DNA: TGTGCCAGCCGGGGGGAGACCCAGTACTTC.

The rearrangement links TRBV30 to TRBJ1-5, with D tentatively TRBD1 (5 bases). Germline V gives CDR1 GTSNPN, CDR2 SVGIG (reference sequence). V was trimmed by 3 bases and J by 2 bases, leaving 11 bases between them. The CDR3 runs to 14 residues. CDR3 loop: CAWRGSGRNQPQHF. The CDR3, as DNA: TGTGCCTGGAGGGGGTCAGGGCGCAATCAGCCCCAGCATTTT.

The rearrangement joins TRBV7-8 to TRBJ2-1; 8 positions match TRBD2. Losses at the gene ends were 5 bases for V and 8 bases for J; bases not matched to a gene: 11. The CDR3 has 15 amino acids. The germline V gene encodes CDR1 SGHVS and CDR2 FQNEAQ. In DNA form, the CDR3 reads TGTGCCAGCAGCCCCCCCGGGACTAGATCCTATGAGCAGTTCTTC. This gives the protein CASSPPGTRSYEQFF.

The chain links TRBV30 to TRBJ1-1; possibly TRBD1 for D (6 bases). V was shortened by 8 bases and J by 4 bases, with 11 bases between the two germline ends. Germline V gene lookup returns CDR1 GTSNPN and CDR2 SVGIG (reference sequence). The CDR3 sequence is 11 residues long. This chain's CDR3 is CAREGGTEAFF. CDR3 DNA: TGTGCCCGGGAAGGGGGCACTGAAGCTTTCTTT.

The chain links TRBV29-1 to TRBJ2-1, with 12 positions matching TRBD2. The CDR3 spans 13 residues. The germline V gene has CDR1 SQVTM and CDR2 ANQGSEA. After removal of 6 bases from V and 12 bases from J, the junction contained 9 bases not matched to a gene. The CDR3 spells CSVERSSGGAQFF. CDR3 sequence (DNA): TGCAGCGTCGAACGGTCTAGCGGGGGGGCGCAGTTCTTC.

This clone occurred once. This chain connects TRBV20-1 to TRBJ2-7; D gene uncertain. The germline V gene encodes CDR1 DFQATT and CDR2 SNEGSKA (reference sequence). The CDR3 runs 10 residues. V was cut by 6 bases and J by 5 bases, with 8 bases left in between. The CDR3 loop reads CSALDHEQYF. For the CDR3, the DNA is TGCAGTGCCCTCGATCACGAGCAGTACTTC.

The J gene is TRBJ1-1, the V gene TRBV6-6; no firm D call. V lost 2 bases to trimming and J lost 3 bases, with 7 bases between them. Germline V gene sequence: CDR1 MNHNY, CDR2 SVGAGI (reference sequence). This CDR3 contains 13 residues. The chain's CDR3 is CASSYDRDTEAFF. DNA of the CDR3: TGTGCCAGCAGTTACGACCGAGACACTGAAGCTTTCTTT.

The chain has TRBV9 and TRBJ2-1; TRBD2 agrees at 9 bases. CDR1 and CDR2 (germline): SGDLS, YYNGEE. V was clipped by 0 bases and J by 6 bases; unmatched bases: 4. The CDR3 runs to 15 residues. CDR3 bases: TGTGCCAGCAGCGTAGCCGGGACTAGCCTCAATGAGCAGTTCTTC. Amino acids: CASSVAGTSLNEQFF.

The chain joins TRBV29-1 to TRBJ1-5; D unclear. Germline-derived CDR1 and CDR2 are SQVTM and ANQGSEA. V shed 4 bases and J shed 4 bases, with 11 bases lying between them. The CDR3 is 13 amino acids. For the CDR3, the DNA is TGCAGCGTTGGAGTCGGTGAGAATCAGCCCCAGCATTTT. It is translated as CSVGVGENQPQHF.

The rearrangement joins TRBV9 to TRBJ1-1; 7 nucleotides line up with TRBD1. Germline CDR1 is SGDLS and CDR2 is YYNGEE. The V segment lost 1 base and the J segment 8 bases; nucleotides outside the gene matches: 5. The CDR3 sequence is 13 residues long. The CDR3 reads CASSVLGQSEAFF. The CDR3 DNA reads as TGTGCCAGCAGCGTATTGGGACAGTCAGAAGCTTTCTTT.

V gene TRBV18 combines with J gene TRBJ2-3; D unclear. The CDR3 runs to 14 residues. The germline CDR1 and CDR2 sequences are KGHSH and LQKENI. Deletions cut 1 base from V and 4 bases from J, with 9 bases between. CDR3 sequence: CASSPLTLADTQYF. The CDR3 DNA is TGTGCCAGCTCACCACTGACCCTGGCAGATACGCAGTATTTT.